This entry describes one T cell receptor beta chain. This sample was included in a study of technical replicates of blood from several donors. The assay was immunoSEQ multiplex PCR, and TCRdb's table has in-frame clones only and misses some. The data show around 65,000 clones, about 90% seen once. Sequenced sample: PBMCs. The sequence came from a human donor in good health. Some clones in this sample may be carry-over from other donors' samples.

CDR3 amino acids: CASRAGLGQETQYF. CDR3 coding DNA: TGTGCCAGCAGAGCGGGACTAGGTCAAGAGACCCAGTACTTC. This chain uses TRBV6-1 with TRBJ2-5; TRBD2 aligns across 8 bases. The length of the CDR3 is 14 residues. With V trimmed by 6 bases and J by 2 bases, 5 bases remained unmatched. CDR1 and CDR2 from the germline V gene are MNHNS and SASEGT.